Here is one TCR beta chain with its context. This CDR3 is also generated by other DNA sequences in the sample. This sample was taken from a study of blood T cell repertoires in COVID-19. Study-wide context: There were acute and convalescent COVID-19 samples, and they came from the United States, Italy and Spain. In each case, the material was cDNA or gDNA derived from T cells, B-cell-depleted T cells, or PBMCs.

The CDR3 extends over 13 amino acids. With 3 bases removed from V and 4 bases from J, the gap between germline ends came to 7 bases. Germline CDR1 is SGHAT and CDR2 is FQNNGV. Authors' analysis steps: Scientists estimated how many nucleated cells there were by amplifying reference gene primers. Clones were read by immunoSEQ multiplex PCR, and TCRdb kept only the in-frame ones, dropping some. V and J calls plus clone size are reproduced from that table; the DNA served to infer D and trimming. The sample has about 250,000 clones; about four fifths are singletons. The specimen was peripheral blood. The sequence came from a man older than 75 with acute or convalescent COVID-19. The chain recombines TRBV11-2 with TRBJ2-1; possibly TRBD1 for D (6 bases). DNA of the CDR3: TGTGCCAGCAGCTTGGGACAATACAATGAGCAGTTCTTC. Protein product: CASSLGQYNEQFF.